The clone carrying this T cell receptor beta chain was observed at least ten times. Its target is unknown. The CDR3 is 18 residues long. Trimming shortened V by 0 bases and J by 4 bases, and 19 bases separated the two germline ends. Germline V gene data show CDR1 as SGHVS and CDR2 as FQNEAQ. This sample was included in a study of read filtering for tumor transcriptome and immune sequencing. Background on the study: Among patients, approximately 17 were male and more than 13 female, aged 47 to 80 (mean about 72).

Study outcomes and limitations: IR-seq captured clonotypes deeper and more reliably than RNA-seq. The CD138-negative fraction was mixed bone marrow immune cells, not pure T cells.

From roughly 400 ng of RNA, a library with molecular barcoded alpha/delta and beta/gamma adaptors was made. Via MiXCR, TCRdb re-called the reads, giving one row per CDR3 protein. This repertoire shows fewer than 50,000 distinct CDR3 sequences, roughly 15% found once; its top ten account for 25% to 35%. The sequenced material came from a population of CD138-negative cells sorted from bone marrow. The J gene is TRBJ2-1, the V gene TRBV7-8; possibly TRBD2 for D (6 bases). The receptor was derived from a donor at least 40 years old with multiple myeloma. Written as DNA, the CDR3 is TGTGCCAGCAGCTTAGCCGGGTCCGGGCGGGGAGGTTACAATGAGCAGTTCTTC. As protein: CASSLAGSGRGGYNEQFF.